A single sample gave rise to the 22 T cell receptor beta chains below, sequenced in a study of blood T cell repertoires in COVID-19. The assay was immunoSEQ multiplex PCR, and TCRdb's table has in-frame clones only and misses some. The data show some 120,000 clones, with 65% to 90% seen just once and less than 8.5% held by the top ten. The specimen was peripheral blood. The receptors shown here come from a man aged 80 or over with active or convalescent COVID-19.

This chain joins TRBV7-2 and TRBJ2-7, with 10 bases matching TRBD2. Germline CDR1 SGHTA, CDR2 FQGNSA. This CDR3 has 14 residues. J was trimmed by 12 bases and V by 4 bases; bases with no gene match: 12. The CDR3 DNA is TGTGCCAGCAGCTCTCAGCGGGAGGGCCTATTACGGTACTTC. It is translated as CASSSQREGLLRYF.

J is TRBJ2-1 and V is TRBV6-1, with 8 bases aligning to TRBD1. V dropped 2 bases and J dropped 4; count of bases not matched to a gene: 1. The CDR3 totals 14 residues. Germline V lookup: CDR1 MNHNS, CDR2 SASEGT. Written as DNA, the CDR3 is TGTGCCAGCAGTGAACAGGGGGCGTACAATGAGCAGTTCTTC. Its protein product is CASSEQGAYNEQFF.

The table lists this clone with a count of one. This sequence joins TRBV7-8 and TRBJ1-1; D may be TRBD1 (5 bases). Germline values: CDR1 SGHVS, CDR2 FQNEAQ. This CDR3 contains 13 residues. V shed 6 bases and J shed 4 bases, with 12 bases lying between them. The DNA of the CDR3 is TGTGCCAGCAGAGAAACAGGACCCACTGAAGCTTTCTTT. The encoded protein is CASRETGPTEAFF.

This chain connects TRBV25-1 to TRBJ2-1; the match to TRBD1 covers 7 bases. CDR1 and CDR2 (germline): MGHDK, SYGVNS. The CDR3 contains 16 residues. With 5 bases clipped from V and 3 bases from J, the junction kept 10 bases outside the gene matches. The CDR3 loop is CASSSSGTVFYNEQFF. The CDR3 region has the DNA TGTGCCAGCAGTAGCTCCGGGACAGTATTCTACAATGAGCAGTTCTTC.

The gene calls are TRBV30 and TRBJ1-4, with D maybe TRBD1 (5 bases). Trimming stripped 4 bases from V and 8 bases from J, with 29 bases between. This CDR3 is 18 amino acids long. CDR1 GTSNPN and CDR2 SVGIG come from the germline V gene (reference sequence). Written as DNA, the CDR3 is TGTGCCTGGAACCTTCAAAGACAGTATGGTAACGTAAAGGAAAAACTGTTTTTT. This codes for CAWNLQRQYGNVKEKLFF.

V gene TRBV19 combines with J gene TRBJ1-2, with unresolved D. V dropped 8 bases and J dropped 4 bases, with 14 bases sitting between them. The germline V gene encodes CDR1 LNHDA and CDR2 SQIVND (reference sequence). The CDR3 has 13 residues. The chain's CDR3 is CASGVKLGYGYTF. The CDR3 DNA sequence: TGTGCCAGTGGCGTCAAACTAGGCTATGGCTACACCTTC.

The chain carries TRBV7-3 and TRBJ1-6; 9 positions match TRBD1. V trimming: 3 bases; J trimming: 8 bases; junction bases outside the gene matches: 5. The CDR3 consists of 15 residues. Germline V gives CDR1 SGHTA, CDR2 FQGTGA. The CDR3 sequence: CASSLTGGFDSPLHF. The CDR3 DNA reads as TGTGCCAGCAGCTTGACAGGGGGGTTCGATTCACCCCTCCACTTT.

The V gene is TRBV27, the J gene TRBJ2-7; 8 nucleotides agree with TRBD1. Germline trimming cut 6 bases from V and 2 bases from J; bases unmatched to any gene: 6. Germline CDR1 and CDR2: MNHEY and SMNVEV (reference sequence). CDR3 length: 14 amino acids. As DNA, the CDR3 is TGTGCCAGCAGCAAGCGGACAGGGCCCTACGAGCAGTACTTC. Translation gives CASSKRTGPYEQYF.

The chain employs TRBV4-1 and TRBJ2-7, with a possible D match to TRBD2 (6 bases). The V and J ends lost 3 bases and 4 bases respectively, with 10 bases between them. This CDR3 comprises 13 residues. Germline values: CDR1 MGHRA, CDR2 YSYEKL. CDR3 in amino acids: CASSQGGGYEQYF. As DNA, the CDR3 is TGCGCCAGCAGCCAGGGAGGAGGTTACGAGCAGTACTTC.

The chain couples TRBV6-6 to TRBJ2-2, with D perhaps matching TRBD1 (6 bases). V dropped 5 bases and J dropped 0 bases, with 10 bases sitting between them. The CDR3 length is 15 residues. Looked up from germline, CDR1 is MNHNY and CDR2 is SVGAGI (reference sequence). CDR3 DNA sequence: TGTGCCAGCAGTCGGGGACACTCGAACACCGGGGAGCTGTTTTTT. Its protein is CASSRGHSNTGELFF.

The rearrangement joins TRBV11-2 to TRBJ2-5; 10 bases map to TRBD2. The ends lost 5 bases at V and 4 bases at J; junction bases unmatched: 16. CDR1 is SGHAT and CDR2 is FQNNGV in the germline V gene. The CDR3 has 18 residues. CDR3 amino acids: CASSRRASGRDLRETQYF. The CDR3 coding sequence is TGTGCCAGCAGCCGGAGGGCTAGCGGGAGAGACCTGCGAGAGACCCAGTACTTC.

This clone was observed a handful of times. The CDR3 nucleotides are TGCGCCAGCAGCTTGGGGCGGGCGATTCAAGAGACCCAGTACTTC. It yields the protein CASSLGRAIQETQYF. V and J are TRBV5-1 and TRBJ2-5, with D possibly matching TRBD2 (5 bases). CDR3 size: 15 residues. Germline V gene sequence: CDR1 SGHRS, CDR2 YFSETQ. Trimming left V 0 bases short and J 2 bases short, with 11 bases between.

The gene calls are TRBV19 and TRBJ1-1; tentative D call: TRBD1 (5 bases). In germline, CDR1 is LNHDA, CDR2 SQIVND (reference sequence). The germline V and J ends were trimmed by 4 bases and 2 bases, with 11 bases remaining between them. This CDR3 has 14 residues. CDR3 sequence: CASSRGVVNTEAFF. The DNA of the CDR3 is TGTGCCAGTAGTAGGGGGGTGGTAAACACTGAAGCTTTCTTT. Complete variable domain (other parts from reference TRBV19 and TRBJ1-1): DGGITQSPKYLFRKEGQNVTLSCEQNLNHDAMYWYRQDPGQGLRLIYYSQIVNDFQKGDIAEGYSVSREKKESFPLTVTSAQKNPTAFYLCASSRGVVNTEAFFGQGTRLTVV.

The chain combines TRBV28 with TRBJ1-3; TRBD1 agrees at 12 bases. The CDR3 consists of 16 residues. The trim removed 5 bases at V and 4 bases at J, leaving 6 bases unmatched. Germline V gene data show CDR1 as MDHEN and CDR2 as SYDVKM. CDR3 amino acids: CASSTPGQGAGNTIYF. CDR3 DNA: TGTGCCAGCAGTACTCCGGGACAGGGGGCCGGAAACACCATATATTTT.

The chain links TRBV5-1 to TRBJ2-1, with TRBD1 as a possible D gene (6 bases). V was clipped by 2 bases and J by 3 bases, with 12 bases between them. Germline-derived CDR1 and CDR2 are SGHRS and YFSETQ. The CDR3 covers 15 residues. The CDR3 sequence: CASSLVTGNYNEQFF. CDR3 in DNA: TGCGCCAGCAGCTTAGTAACAGGGAACTACAATGAGCAGTTCTTC.

The chain joins TRBV3-1 (or the pseudogene TRBV3-2) to TRBJ2-5; 10 bases are a match to TRBD2. The CDR3 totals 16 residues. Germline-derived CDR1 and CDR2 are LGHDT and YNNKEL (reference sequence). V shed 5 bases, J shed 2 bases, and the junction held 8 bases outside the gene matches. This chain's CDR3 is CASSSIAGGHQETQYF. The CDR3 bases are TGTGCCAGCAGCTCGATAGCGGGAGGCCATCAAGAGACCCAGTACTTC.

The chain uses TRBV19 and TRBJ1-2; D perhaps matches TRBD1 (6 bases). Germline values: CDR1 LNHDA, CDR2 SQIVND (reference sequence). Trimming removed 6 bases from V and 0 bases from J, with 14 bases in between. The CDR3 totals 15 residues. CDR3 residues: CASRIGTRTNYGYTF. CDR3 in DNA: TGTGCCAGTAGAATCGGGACAAGGACTAACTATGGCTACACCTTC.

The V gene is TRBV3-1 (or the pseudogene TRBV3-2), the J gene TRBJ2-5; no definite D call. The CDR3 contains 14 residues. V lost 4 bases and J 6 bases, leaving 15 bases between the germline ends. Germline assignment: CDR1 LGHDT and CDR2 YNNKEL (reference sequence). The CDR3 sequence: CASSPRLWMKTQYF. CDR3 bases: TGTGCCAGCAGCCCTAGACTCTGGATGAAGACCCAGTACTTC.

The gene calls are TRBV28 and TRBJ2-7; weak D call: TRBD1 (5 bases). CDR3 length equals 15 residues. Trimming stripped 8 bases from V and 2 bases from J, with 19 bases between. CDR1 and CDR2 (germline): MDHEN, SYDVKM. The CDR3 DNA reads as TGTGCCAGCGGGGAAGTCGGTCAGGGAACCTACGAGCAGTACTTC. Protein product: CASGEVGQGTYEQYF.

J is TRBJ2-7 and V is TRBV6-6, with D possibly TRBD1 on 6 matching bases. The germline gives CDR1 MNHNY, CDR2 SVGAGI (reference sequence). This CDR3 comprises 15 residues. V gave up 4 bases and J gave up 6 bases, with 19 bases separating them. CDR3 sequence reads: CASSSRANRDPEQYF. CDR3 sequence (DNA): TGTGCCAGCAGTTCCCGGGCAAACAGGGATCCCGAGCAGTACTTC.

V usage is TRBV5-1 and J usage is TRBJ1-3; D unclear. The CDR3 extends over 15 amino acids. Germline lookup yields CDR1 SGHRS and CDR2 YFSETQ. V was clipped by 0 bases and J by 4 bases, with 11 bases between them. DNA for the CDR3: TGCGCCAGCAGCTTGGATAGGGAGGCGGGAAACACCATATATTTT. It encodes CASSLDREAGNTIYF.

The rearrangement links TRBV7-2 to TRBJ2-7; 7 nucleotides line up with TRBD2. After removal of 1 base from V and 1 base from J, the junction contained 4 bases not matched to a gene. The CDR3 is 15 amino acids. Germline V lookup: CDR1 SGHTA, CDR2 FQGNSA. The CDR3 sequence: CASSLVAGESYEQYF. The CDR3 coding sequence is TGTGCCAGCAGCTTAGTCGCGGGAGAGTCCTACGAGCAGTACTTC.